These 10 T cell receptor beta chains were all obtained from the same sample, sequenced in a study of EBV T-cell therapy then PD-1 blockade in nasopharyngeal carcinoma. Treatment denoted: AdE1-LMPpoly-expanded autologous EBV-specific T-cell therapy followed by anti-PD-1 nivolumab. Method: immunoSEQ multiplex PCR; TCRdb's copy keeps in-frame clones and lacks some. The table records about 17,000 clones, roughly 88% of them present only once. These receptors' antigens are unknown. The sequences come from CD8+ T cells from blood, collected at day 0 from a patient whose treatment included autologous EBV-specific T cells and nivolumab. These receptors were obtained from a man aged 35 to 55 with nasopharyngeal carcinoma.

This chain uses TRBV4-1 with TRBJ2-7; a possible D gene is TRBD1 (5 bases). V gave up 2 bases and J gave up 2 bases, with 13 bases separating them. Germline lookup yields CDR1 MGHRA and CDR2 YSYEKL. The CDR3 totals 15 residues. The CDR3 coding sequence is TGCGCCAGCAGCCAACGAACAGGATTTGCCTACGAGCAGTACTTC. Amino acids: CASSQRTGFAYEQYF.

The gene calls are TRBV5-1 and TRBJ1-2, with unresolved D. In germline, CDR1 is SGHRS, CDR2 YFSETQ. The CDR3 has 13 amino acids. Trimming shortened V by 5 bases and J by 7 bases, and 15 bases separated the two germline ends. This chain's CDR3 is CASRETIDRGYTF. The CDR3 DNA follows: TGCGCCAGCAGAGAGACTATCGATCGTGGCTACACCTTC.

To note about this clone: Given a much more abundant clone one base away, this may be a read error. Other DNA sequences in the sample encode the same CDR3. The chain is built from TRBV18 and TRBJ1-2; D ambiguous. This CDR3 has 14 amino acids. Germline lookup yields CDR1 KGHSH and CDR2 LQKENI. In DNA form, the CDR3 reads TGTGCCAGCTCACCACCGGATACCAACTATGGCTATACCTTC. Protein: CASSPPDTNYGYTF.

This sequence joins TRBV7-2 and TRBJ1-1; tentative D call: TRBD1 (6 bases). The CDR3 consists of 15 residues. The germline V gene has CDR1 SGHTA and CDR2 FQGNSA. V was trimmed by 1 base and J by 1 base, leaving 10 bases between them. DNA for the CDR3: TGTGCCAGCAGCTTAGAGGGACATCAGAACACTGAAGCTTTCTTT. Encoded protein: CASSLEGHQNTEAFF.

This chain joins TRBV3-1 (or the pseudogene TRBV3-2) and TRBJ2-7; no clear D. This CDR3 spans 17 amino acids. Germline-derived CDR1 and CDR2 are LGHDT and YNNKEL (reference sequence). V was cut by 1 base and J by 3 bases, with 19 bases left in between. The CDR3 nucleotides read TGTGCCAGCAGCCAAGGACGACTGGGATTCTCAATCTACGAGCAGTACTTC. The encoded protein is CASSQGRLGFSIYEQYF.

The chain recombines TRBV7-2 with TRBJ2-1, with 7 bases fitting TRBD2. The V and J ends lost 4 bases and 2 bases, in that order; junction bases with no gene match: 5. Germline-derived CDR1 and CDR2 are SGHTA and FQGNSA. The CDR3 sequence is 15 residues long. The CDR3 sequence is CASSSSGIPYNEQFF. The DNA for the CDR3 is TGTGCCAGCAGCTCTAGCGGAATACCCTACAATGAGCAGTTCTTC. Drawing the rest from reference TRBV7-2 and TRBJ2-1, the complete variable domain is GAGVSQSPSNKVTEKGKDVELRCDPISGHTALYWYRQSLGQGLEFLIYFQGNSAPDKSGLPSDRFSAERTGGSVSTLTIQRTQQEDSAVYLCASSSSGIPYNEQFFGPGTRLTVL.

This clone is medium-sized (0.01 to 0.1%) by share. The chain has TRBV6-2 or TRBV6-3 and TRBJ2-7; D tentatively reads TRBD1 or TRBD2 (5 bases each). Germline CDR1 reads MNHEY; CDR2 reads SVGEGT. The CDR3 covers 14 residues. V dropped 4 bases and J dropped 5 bases, with 15 bases sitting between them. The CDR3 region is CASSLSEGSDEQYF. In DNA form, the CDR3 reads TGTGCCAGCAGTTTAAGCGAGGGGTCCGACGAGCAGTACTTC.

This clone was observed a handful of times. This chain uses TRBV7-5 with TRBJ1-5. TRBV7-5 constitutes a pseudogene. CDR3 length: 15 amino acids. The CDR3 loop is CVRSPMSGCNQPQHF. CDR3 sequence (DNA): TGTGTCAGAAGTCCCATGTCGGGCTGTAATCAGCCCCAGCATTTT.

The chain has TRBV7-8 and TRBJ1-5; the D gene is possibly TRBD1 (5 bases). Deletions cut 0 bases from V and 11 bases from J, with 14 bases between. From germline, CDR1 is SGHVS and CDR2 FQNEAQ. CDR3 length: 14 residues. The CDR3 is CASSLARGGEAQHF. CDR3 nucleotides: TGTGCCAGCAGCTTAGCGCGGGGAGGGGAAGCCCAGCATTTT.

The rearrangement joins TRBV9 to TRBJ1-4; 7 bases fit TRBD1. The CDR3 consists of 15 residues. Germline values: CDR1 SGDLS, CDR2 YYNGEE. V shed 0 bases and J 1 base; nucleotides not matched to a gene: 0. The CDR3 reads CASSVAGGTNEKLFF. The CDR3 DNA is TGTGCCAGCAGCGTAGCAGGGGGAACTAATGAAAAACTGTTTTTT.